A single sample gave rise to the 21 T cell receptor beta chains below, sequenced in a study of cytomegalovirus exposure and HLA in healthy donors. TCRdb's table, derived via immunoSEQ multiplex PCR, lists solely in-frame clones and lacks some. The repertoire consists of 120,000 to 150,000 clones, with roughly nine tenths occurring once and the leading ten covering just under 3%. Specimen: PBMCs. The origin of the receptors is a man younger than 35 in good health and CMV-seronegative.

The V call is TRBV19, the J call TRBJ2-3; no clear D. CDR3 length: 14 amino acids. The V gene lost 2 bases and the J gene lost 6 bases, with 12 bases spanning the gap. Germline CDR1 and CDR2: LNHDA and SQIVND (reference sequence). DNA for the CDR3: TGTGCCAGTAGTATATCAAGATTTCAGGATACGCAGTATTTT. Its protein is CASSISRFQDTQYF.

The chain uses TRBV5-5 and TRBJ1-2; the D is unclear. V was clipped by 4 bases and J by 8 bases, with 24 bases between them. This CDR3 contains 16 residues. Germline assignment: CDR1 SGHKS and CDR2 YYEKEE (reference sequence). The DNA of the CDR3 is TGTGCCAGCAGCCTCCACCTTGCCATCTGGGCGTCGGGCTACACCTTC. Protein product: CASSLHLAIWASGYTF. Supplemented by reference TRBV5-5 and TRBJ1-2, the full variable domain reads DAGVTQSPTHLIKTRGQQVTLRCSPISGHKSVSWYQQVLGQGPQFIFQYYEKEERGRGNFPDRFSARQFPNYSSELNVNALLLGDSALYLCASSLHLAIWASGYTFGSGTRLTVV.

For the CDR3, the DNA is TGTGCCGGACGGTACGAAGCGGGAGGGCCCGATGAGCAGTTCTTC. This encodes CAGRYEAGGPDEQFF. This chain links TRBV6-5 with TRBJ2-1, with 10 bases aligning to TRBD2. Trimming took 11 bases from V and 8 from J; bases not matched to a gene: 15. The CDR3 has 15 amino acids. Per the germline V gene, CDR1 is MNHEY and CDR2 is SVGAGI.

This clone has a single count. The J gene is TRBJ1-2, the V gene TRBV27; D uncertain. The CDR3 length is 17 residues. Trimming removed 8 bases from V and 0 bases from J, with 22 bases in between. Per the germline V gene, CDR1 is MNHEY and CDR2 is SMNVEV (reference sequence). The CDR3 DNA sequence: TGTGCCAGCGCAGAGAACAAGTGGGCAATTGCTAACTATGGCTACACCTTC. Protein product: CASAENKWAIANYGYTF.

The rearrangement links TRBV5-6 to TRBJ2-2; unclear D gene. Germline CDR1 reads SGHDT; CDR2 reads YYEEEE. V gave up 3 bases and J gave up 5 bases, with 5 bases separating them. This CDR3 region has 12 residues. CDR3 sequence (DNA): TGTGCCAGCAGCTCTATTACCGGGGAGCTGTTTTTT. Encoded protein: CASSSITGELFF.

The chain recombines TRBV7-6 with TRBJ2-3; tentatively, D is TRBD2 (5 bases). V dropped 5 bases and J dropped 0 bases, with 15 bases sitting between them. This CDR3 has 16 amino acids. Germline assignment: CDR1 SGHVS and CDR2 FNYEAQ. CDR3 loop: CASSPTGMRSTDTQYF. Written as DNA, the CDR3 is TGTGCCAGCAGCCCAACGGGGATGAGGAGCACAGATACGCAGTATTTT.

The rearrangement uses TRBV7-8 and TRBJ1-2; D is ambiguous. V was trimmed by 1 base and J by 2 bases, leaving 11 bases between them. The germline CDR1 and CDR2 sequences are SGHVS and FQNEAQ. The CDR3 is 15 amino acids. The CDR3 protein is CASSLGQPRNYGYTF. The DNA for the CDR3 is TGTGCCAGCAGCTTAGGGCAGCCGAGGAACTATGGCTACACCTTC.

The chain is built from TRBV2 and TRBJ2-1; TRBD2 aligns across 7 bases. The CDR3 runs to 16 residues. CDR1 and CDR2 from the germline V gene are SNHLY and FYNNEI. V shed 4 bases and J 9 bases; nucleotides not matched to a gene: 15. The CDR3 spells CASSGPSGERKSEQFF. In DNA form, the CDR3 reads TGTGCCAGCAGTGGTCCTAGCGGCGAACGGAAGAGTGAGCAGTTCTTC. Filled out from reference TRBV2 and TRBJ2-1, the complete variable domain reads EPEVTQTPSHQVTQMGQEVILRCVPISNHLYFYWYRQILGQKVEFLVSFYNNEISEKSEIFDDQFSVERPDGSNFTLKIRSTKLEDSAMYFCASSGPSGERKSEQFFGPGTRLTVL.

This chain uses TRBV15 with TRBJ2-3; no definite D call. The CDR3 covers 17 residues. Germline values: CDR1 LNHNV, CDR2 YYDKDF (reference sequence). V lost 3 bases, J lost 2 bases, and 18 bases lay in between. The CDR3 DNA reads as TGTGCCACCAGCAGTAAGCTGTGGGCAGGTTACACAGATACGCAGTATTTT. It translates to CATSSKLWAGYTDTQYF.

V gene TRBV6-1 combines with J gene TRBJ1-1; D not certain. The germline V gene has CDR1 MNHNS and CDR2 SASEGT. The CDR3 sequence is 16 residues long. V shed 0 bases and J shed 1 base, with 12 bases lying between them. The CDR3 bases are TGTGCCAGCAGTGAAGCTTTGCCAGGCAGGAACACTGAAGCTTTCTTT. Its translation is CASSEALPGRNTEAFF.

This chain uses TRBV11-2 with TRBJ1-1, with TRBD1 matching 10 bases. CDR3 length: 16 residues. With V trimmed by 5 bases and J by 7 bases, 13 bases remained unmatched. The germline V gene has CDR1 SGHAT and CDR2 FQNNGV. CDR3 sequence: CASSIRQGARNSEAFF. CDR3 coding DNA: TGTGCCAGCAGCATAAGACAGGGGGCGCGAAATAGTGAAGCTTTCTTT.

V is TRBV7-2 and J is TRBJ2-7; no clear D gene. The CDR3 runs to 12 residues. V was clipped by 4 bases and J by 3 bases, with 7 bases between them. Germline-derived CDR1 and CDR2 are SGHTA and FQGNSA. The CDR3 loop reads CASSSYGYEQYF. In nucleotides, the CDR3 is TGTGCCAGCAGCTCGTACGGCTACGAGCAGTACTTC.

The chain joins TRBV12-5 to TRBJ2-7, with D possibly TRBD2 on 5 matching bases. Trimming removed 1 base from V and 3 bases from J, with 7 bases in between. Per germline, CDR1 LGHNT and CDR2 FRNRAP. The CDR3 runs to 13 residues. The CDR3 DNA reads TGTGCTAGTGGTTTGGGGGAGATCTACGAGCAGTACTTC. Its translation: CASGLGEIYEQYF.

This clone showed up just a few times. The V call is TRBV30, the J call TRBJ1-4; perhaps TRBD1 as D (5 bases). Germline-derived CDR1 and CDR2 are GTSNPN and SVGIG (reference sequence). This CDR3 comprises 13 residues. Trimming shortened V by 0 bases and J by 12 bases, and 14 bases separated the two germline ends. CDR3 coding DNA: TGTGCCTGGAGTGTCAGGGCAGAGGCGGAACTGTTTTTT. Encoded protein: CAWSVRAEAELFF.

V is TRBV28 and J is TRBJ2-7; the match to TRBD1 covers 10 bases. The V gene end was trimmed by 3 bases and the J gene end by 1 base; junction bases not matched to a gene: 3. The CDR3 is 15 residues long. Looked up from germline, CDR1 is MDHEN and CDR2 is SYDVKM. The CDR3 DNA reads TGTGCCAGCAGTTTCTGGGACAGGGGATCCTACGAGCAGTACTTC. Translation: CASSFWDRGSYEQYF.

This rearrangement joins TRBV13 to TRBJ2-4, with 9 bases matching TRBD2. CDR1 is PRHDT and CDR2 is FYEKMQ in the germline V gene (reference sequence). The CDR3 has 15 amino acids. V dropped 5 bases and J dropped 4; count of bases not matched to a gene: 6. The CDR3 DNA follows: TGTGCCAGCAGCGACCGGACTAGCGCAAAAAACATTCAGTACTTC. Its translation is CASSDRTSAKNIQYF.

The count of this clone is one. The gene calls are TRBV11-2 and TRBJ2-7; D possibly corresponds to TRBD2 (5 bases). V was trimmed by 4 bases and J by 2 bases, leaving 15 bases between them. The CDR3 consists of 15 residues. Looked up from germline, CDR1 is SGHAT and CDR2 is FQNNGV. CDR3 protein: CASSSVRGSPYEQYF. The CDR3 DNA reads TGTGCCAGCAGCTCAGTTCGGGGTAGCCCCTACGAGCAGTACTTC. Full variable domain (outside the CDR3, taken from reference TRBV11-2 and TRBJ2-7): EAGVAQSPRYKIIEKRQSVAFWCNPISGHATLYWYQQILGQGPKLLIQFQNNGVVDDSQLPKDRFSAERLKGVDSTLKIQPAKLEDSAVYLCASSSVRGSPYEQYFGPGTRLTVT.

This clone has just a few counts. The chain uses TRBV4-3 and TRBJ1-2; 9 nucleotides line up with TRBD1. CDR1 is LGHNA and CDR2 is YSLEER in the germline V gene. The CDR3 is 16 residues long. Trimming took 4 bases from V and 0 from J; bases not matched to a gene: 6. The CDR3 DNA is TGCGCCAGCAGCCGGGAGGGACAGGGTGCTAACTATGGCTACACCTTC. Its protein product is CASSREGQGANYGYTF.

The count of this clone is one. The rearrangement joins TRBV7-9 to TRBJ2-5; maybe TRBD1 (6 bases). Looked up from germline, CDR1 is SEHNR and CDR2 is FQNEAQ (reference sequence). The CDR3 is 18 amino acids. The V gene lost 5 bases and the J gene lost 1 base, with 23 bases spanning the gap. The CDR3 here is CASSHRGNQGGFQETQYF. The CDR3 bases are TGTGCCAGCAGCCATAGGGGGAATCAGGGTGGATTCCAAGAGACCCAGTACTTC.

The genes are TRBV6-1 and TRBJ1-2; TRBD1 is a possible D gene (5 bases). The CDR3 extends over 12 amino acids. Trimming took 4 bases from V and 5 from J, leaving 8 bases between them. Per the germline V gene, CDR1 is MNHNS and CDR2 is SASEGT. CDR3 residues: CASSAQGYGYTF. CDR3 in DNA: TGTGCCAGCAGTGCCCAGGGATATGGCTACACCTTC.

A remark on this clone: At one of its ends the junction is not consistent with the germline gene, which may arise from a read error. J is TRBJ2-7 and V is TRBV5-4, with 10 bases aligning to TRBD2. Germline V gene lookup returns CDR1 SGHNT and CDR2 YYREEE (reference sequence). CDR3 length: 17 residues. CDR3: CARSGGGGSGSIYEQYF. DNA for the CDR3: TGTGCCCGCAGCGGGGGGGGTGGAAGCGGGAGCATATACGAGCAGTACTTC.